One sample yielded the 26 T cell receptor beta chains listed below, sequenced in a study of T cell responses to AZD1222 COVID-19 vaccine. Generated by immunoSEQ multiplex PCR, the TCRdb table keeps only in-frame clones and is missing some. Here the sample spans roughly 200,000 clones, 80% to 95% being singletons. The sequences come from peripheral blood, collected 28 days after the second AZD1222 dose. The origin of the receptors is an adult who received the AZD1222 COVID-19 vaccine.

A few counts support this clone. The chain recombines TRBV30 with TRBJ1-1; D gene uncertain. V dropped 0 bases and J dropped 7 bases, with 15 bases sitting between them. CDR1 is GTSNPN and CDR2 is SVGIG in the germline V gene (reference sequence). The CDR3 runs to 14 residues. CDR3: CAWSVLPGLSEAFF. As DNA, the CDR3 is TGTGCCTGGAGTGTATTGCCGGGGTTGAGTGAAGCTTTCTTT.

This chain links TRBV24-1 with TRBJ2-6, with D perhaps being TRBD1 or TRBD2 (5 bases each). The germline V gene has CDR1 KGHDR and CDR2 SFDVKD. The germline V and J ends were trimmed by 4 bases and 0 bases, with 12 bases remaining between them. This CDR3 spans 17 amino acids. The CDR3 nucleotides read TGTGCCACCAGTGACGGGGCGGTGCACTCTGGGGCCAACGTCCTGACTTTC. Amino acid sequence: CATSDGAVHSGANVLTF.

J is TRBJ1-3 and V is TRBV19; D call uncertain. Looked up from germline, CDR1 is LNHDA and CDR2 is SQIVND (reference sequence). Trimming left V 7 bases short and J 0 bases short, with 10 bases between. The CDR3 spans 14 residues. The CDR3: CASMTGFSGNTIYF. The CDR3 coding sequence is TGTGCCAGTATGACGGGCTTCTCTGGAAACACCATATATTTT. Based on the CDR3 plus reference TRBV19 and TRBJ1-3, the full variable domain is DGGITQSPKYLFRKEGQNVTLSCEQNLNHDAMYWYRQDPGQGLRLIYYSQIVNDFQKGDIAEGYSVSREKKESFPLTVTSAQKNPTAFYLCASMTGFSGNTIYFGEGSWLTVV.

This chain connects TRBV21-1 to TRBJ1-1. TRBV21-1 is assigned pseudogene status. There are 18 residues in the CDR3. CDR3 sequence: CASGGVYREPVMNTEAFF. The CDR3 DNA is TGTGCCAGCGGGGGGGTTTACCGGGAGCCCGTAATGAACACTGAAGCTTTCTTT.

The chain links TRBV10-3 to TRBJ2-2; 8 bases map to TRBD2. Germline CDR1 is ENHRY and CDR2 is SYGVKD. V shed 6 bases, J shed 1 base, and the junction held 7 bases outside the gene matches. CDR3 size: 16 residues. Here the CDR3 DNA reads TGTGCCATCAGGACATCTAGCGGGTGGAACACCGGGGAGCTGTTTTTT. The encoded protein is CAIRTSSGWNTGELFF.

V and J are TRBV12-3 or TRBV12-4 and TRBJ2-7; a weak D match, TRBD1 (5 bases). The CDR3 is 12 residues long. V was cut by 5 bases and J by 4 bases, with 9 bases left in between. CDR3 bases: TGTGCCAGCAGTACGACAGTTTACGAGCAGTACTTC. This codes for CASSTTVYEQYF.

The chain joins TRBV28 to TRBJ2-3; TRBD2 aligns across 9 bases. Germline CDR1 MDHEN, CDR2 SYDVKM. The ends lost 3 bases at V and 3 bases at J; junction bases unmatched: 7. This CDR3 has 16 residues. The CDR3 DNA reads TGTGCCAGCAGTTTCCTAGCGGGGAGGGAAACAGATACGCAGTATTTT. Translated: CASSFLAGRETDTQYF. Filled out from reference TRBV28 and TRBJ2-3, the complete variable domain reads DVKVTQSSRYLVKRTGEKVFLECVQDMDHENMFWYRQDPGLGLRLIYFSYDVKMKEKGDIPEGYSVSREKKERFSLILESASTNQTSMYLCASSFLAGRETDTQYFGPGTRLTVL.

The V call is TRBV24-1, the J call TRBJ1-1; weak D call: TRBD1 (6 bases). The CDR3 is made up of 16 amino acids. The germline V and J ends were trimmed by 3 bases and 5 bases, with 18 bases remaining between them. Germline-derived CDR1 and CDR2 are KGHDR and SFDVKD. CDR3 residues: CATSDRASTGKTEAFF. As DNA, the CDR3 is TGTGCCACCAGTGATAGAGCCTCTACAGGGAAAACTGAAGCTTTCTTT.

In this sample, this clone turned up once. The chain links TRBV7-9 to TRBJ1-3, with unresolved D. Germline loops: CDR1 SEHNR, CDR2 FQNEAQ (reference sequence). This CDR3 has 16 residues. V was clipped by 4 bases and J by 2 bases, with 15 bases between them. The CDR3 sequence: CASSSSQEPAGNTIYF. The CDR3 DNA sequence: TGTGCCAGCAGCTCCTCTCAGGAACCCGCTGGAAACACCATATATTTT.

This chain connects TRBV11-2 to TRBJ2-2; maybe TRBD2 (5 bases). The V end lost 4 bases, the J end lost 3 bases, and 12 bases lay between the germline ends. CDR3 length: 15 residues. Germline V gives CDR1 SGHAT, CDR2 FQNNGV. CDR3 protein: CASSSEGWDTGELFF. The CDR3 DNA follows: TGTGCCAGCAGCTCAGAGGGATGGGACACCGGGGAGCTGTTTTTT.

The rearrangement uses TRBV11-2 and TRBJ2-3, with D hard to call. Trimming removed 0 bases from V and 6 bases from J, with 7 bases in between. The CDR3 is 13 amino acids. Per the germline V gene, CDR1 is SGHAT and CDR2 is FQNNGV. DNA for the CDR3: TGTGCCAGCAGCTTAGATTCATTGGATACGCAGTATTTT. Translating it yields CASSLDSLDTQYF.

DNA for the CDR3: TGTGCCAGCGGACTAGCGGGAATCACAGATACGCAGTATTTT. Protein product: CASGLAGITDTQYF. The gene calls are TRBV2 and TRBJ2-3; the match to TRBD2 covers 12 bases. Germline CDR1 SNHLY, CDR2 FYNNEI. V shed 8 bases, J shed 2 bases, and the junction held 2 bases outside the gene matches. The CDR3 is 14 amino acids. Full variable domain (remainder filled in from reference TRBV2 and TRBJ2-3): EPEVTQTPSHQVTQMGQEVILRCVPISNHLYFYWYRQILGQKVEFLVSFYNNEISEKSEIFDDQFSVERPDGSNFTLKIRSTKLEDSAMYFCASGLAGITDTQYFGPGTRLTVL.

The chain recombines TRBV7-8 with TRBJ1-5; TRBD1 might be the D (5 bases). Trimming pared 5 bases from V and 9 bases from J, leaving 11 bases between. Germline CDR1 and CDR2: SGHVS and FQNEAQ. The CDR3 runs 12 residues. In nucleotides, the CDR3 is TGTGCCAGCAGCCAGCAGGGTCCGCCCCAGCATTTT. It codes for CASSQQGPPQHF.

This rearrangement joins TRBV6-5 to TRBJ2-7, with 11 bases fitting TRBD2. CDR3 size: 14 residues. Germline trimming cut 6 bases from V and 3 bases from J; bases unmatched to any gene: 4. Germline V CDR1 and CDR2: MNHEY, SVGAGI. CDR3 in DNA: TGTGCCAGCAGCCGACTAGCGGGGAACTACGAGCAGTACTTC. Its protein product is CASSRLAGNYEQYF.

This clone occurred once. This chain uses TRBV3-1 (or the pseudogene TRBV3-2) with TRBJ2-4; 14 bases agree with TRBD2. CDR1 and CDR2 (germline): LGHDT, YNNKEL (reference sequence). This CDR3 is built from 21 residues. V lost 0 bases to trimming and J lost 0 bases; unmatched junction nucleotides: 10. The CDR3 nucleotides read TGTGCCAGCAGCCAAGATTGGGTAAGGACTAGCGGGAGGCTAGCCAAAAACATTCAGTACTTC. Its translation is CASSQDWVRTSGRLAKNIQYF.

The chain recombines TRBV24-1 with TRBJ1-3, with D uncertain. CDR3 size: 14 residues. CDR1 is KGHDR and CDR2 is SFDVKD in the germline V gene. V was clipped by 3 bases and J by 4 bases, with 9 bases between them. The CDR3 loop reads CATSDGGSGNTIYF. In nucleotides, the CDR3 is TGTGCCACCAGTGATGGCGGATCCGGAAACACCATATATTTT.

V usage is TRBV13 and J usage is TRBJ2-7, with D possibly TRBD2 on 6 matching bases. Trimming took off 4 bases at V and 4 bases at J, with 14 bases between the two ends. CDR1 and CDR2 from the germline V gene are PRHDT and FYEKMQ (reference sequence). The CDR3 totals 14 residues. As DNA, the CDR3 is TGTGCCAGCAGCTCCCCCGGACTATCTTACGAGCAGTACTTC. It encodes CASSSPGLSYEQYF.

The chain's CDR3 is CASSLDSGPRPYNSPLHF. The CDR3 DNA sequence: TGTGCCAGCAGCTTGGATTCTGGCCCAAGGCCCTATAATTCACCCCTCCACTTT. This chain uses TRBV5-6 with TRBJ1-6; D gene unclear. The V gene lost 0 bases and the J gene lost 2 bases, with 15 bases spanning the gap. Germline CDR1 is SGHDT and CDR2 is YYEEEE. CDR3 size: 18 residues.

This chain joins TRBV19 and TRBJ2-2, with D unclear. Between the trimmed V and J ends, which lost 4 bases and 0 bases, there was a span of 6 bases. The CDR3 contains 14 residues. Per the germline V gene, CDR1 is LNHDA and CDR2 is SQIVND (reference sequence). The CDR3 here is CASSKGTNTGELFF. As DNA, the CDR3 is TGTGCCAGTAGTAAGGGTACGAACACCGGGGAGCTGTTTTTT.

The chain employs TRBV27 and TRBJ2-1, with D possibly being TRBD2 (5 bases). CDR3 length: 13 residues. Germline CDR1 MNHEY, CDR2 SMNVEV (reference sequence). Deletions cut 3 bases from V and 14 bases from J, with 17 bases between. The CDR3 region is CASSFSGGLDKFF. The CDR3 region has the DNA TGTGCCAGCAGTTTCTCCGGCGGGCTAGACAAGTTCTTC.

This clone was counted between two and nine times. The rearrangement uses TRBV10-3 and TRBJ2-5; 8 bases map to TRBD2. The CDR3 loop spans 14 amino acids. V lost 5 bases, J lost 4 bases, and 6 bases stayed unmatched. Germline values: CDR1 ENHRY, CDR2 SYGVKD. The CDR3, as DNA: TGTGCCATCAGTAAAGCGGGAGAGGGAGAGACCCAGTACTTC. This gives the protein CAISKAGEGETQYF.

This clone has more than one count but fewer than ten. The DNA for the CDR3 is TGTGCCAGCAGCTTATCCGGTAGCGGGAGCAAGTACAATGAGCAGTTCTTC. It specifies CASSLSGSGSKYNEQFF. The chain employs TRBV11-2 and TRBJ2-1; 9 bases map to TRBD2. Germline-derived CDR1 and CDR2 are SGHAT and FQNNGV. CDR3 length equals 17 residues. Losses at the gene ends were 2 bases for V and 4 bases for J; bases not matched to a gene: 9.

This sequence joins TRBV6-5 and TRBJ1-1; TRBD1 is a possible D gene (6 bases). CDR3 length: 13 residues. Trimming left V 5 bases short and J 12 bases short, with 19 bases between. Per germline, CDR1 MNHEY and CDR2 SVGAGI. The CDR3 here is CASSNGLQGSTFF. CDR3 nucleotide sequence: TGTGCCAGCAGTAACGGGTTACAGGGATCGACTTTCTTT.

This rearrangement joins TRBV9 to TRBJ2-1; 8 bases are shared with TRBD2. Per germline, CDR1 SGDLS and CDR2 YYNGEE. J lost 6 bases, V lost 3 bases, and 8 bases had no gene match. The CDR3 has 15 amino acids. This CDR3 is CASSAIAGGGNEQFF. CDR3 sequence (DNA): TGTGCCAGCAGCGCGATAGCCGGGGGGGGCAATGAGCAGTTCTTC.

This chain joins TRBV7-9 and TRBJ1-2; D is perhaps TRBD1 (5 bases). V was pared by 2 bases and J by 3 bases, with 19 bases between. The germline gives CDR1 SEHNR, CDR2 FQNEAQ (reference sequence). This CDR3 spans 17 amino acids. CDR3 region: CASSLMVGGMKDYGYTF. CDR3 in DNA: TGTGCCAGCAGCTTAATGGTGGGGGGGATGAAGGACTATGGCTACACCTTC.

The rearrangement uses TRBV27 and TRBJ2-7, with 12 bases lining up with TRBD2. CDR3 length: 16 residues. CDR1 and CDR2 from the germline V gene are MNHEY and SMNVEV (reference sequence). The ends lost 6 bases at V and 5 bases at J; junction bases unmatched: 11. CDR3 residues: CASSGLLAGGLHEQYF. The CDR3 DNA is TGTGCCAGCAGCGGGTTACTAGCGGGAGGTCTCCACGAGCAGTACTTC.